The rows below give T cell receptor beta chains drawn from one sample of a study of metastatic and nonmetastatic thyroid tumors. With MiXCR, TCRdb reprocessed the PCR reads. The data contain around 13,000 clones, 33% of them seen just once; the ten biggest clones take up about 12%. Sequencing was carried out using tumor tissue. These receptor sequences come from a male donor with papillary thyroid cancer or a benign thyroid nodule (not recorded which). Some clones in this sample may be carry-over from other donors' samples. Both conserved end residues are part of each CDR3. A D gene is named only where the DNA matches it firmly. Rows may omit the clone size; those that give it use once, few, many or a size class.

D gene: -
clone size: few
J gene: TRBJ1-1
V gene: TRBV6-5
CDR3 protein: CASSYSTTGRTEAFF
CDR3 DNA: TGTGCCAGCAGTTACTCAACTACAGGGAGGACTGAAGCTTTCTTT

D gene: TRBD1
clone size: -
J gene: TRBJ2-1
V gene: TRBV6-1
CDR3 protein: CASSEMGQGGYNEQFF
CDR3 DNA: TGTGCCAGCAGTGAAATGGGACAGGGGGGCTACAATGAGCAGTTCTTC

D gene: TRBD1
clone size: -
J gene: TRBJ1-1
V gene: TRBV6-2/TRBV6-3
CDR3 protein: CASNRGQGAFIMNTEVFF
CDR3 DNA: TGTGCCAGTAACCGGGGACAGGGGGCATTCATCATGAACACTGAAGTTTTCTTT

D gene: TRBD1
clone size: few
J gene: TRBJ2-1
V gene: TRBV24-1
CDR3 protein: CATNKRQGEEQFF
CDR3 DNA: TGTGCCACCAACAAGCGACAGGGTGAGGAGCAGTTCTTC

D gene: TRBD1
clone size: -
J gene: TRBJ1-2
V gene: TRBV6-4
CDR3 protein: CASSEATGGNYGYTF
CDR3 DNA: TGTGCCAGCAGTGAAGCGACAGGGGGCAACTATGGCTACACCTTC

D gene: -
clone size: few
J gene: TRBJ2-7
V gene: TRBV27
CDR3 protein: CASSYGNEQYF
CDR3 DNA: TGTGCCAGCAGTTATGGAAACGAGCAGTACTTC

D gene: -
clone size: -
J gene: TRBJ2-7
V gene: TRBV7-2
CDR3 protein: CASSLEWTQAYEQYF
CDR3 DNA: TGTGCCAGCAGCTTAGAGTGGACGCAAGCCTACGAGCAGTACTTC

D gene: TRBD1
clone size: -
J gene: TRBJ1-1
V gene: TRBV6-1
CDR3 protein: CASSIWTGGWTEAFF
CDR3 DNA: TGTGCCAGCAGTATTTGGACAGGGGGATGGACTGAAGCTTTCTTT

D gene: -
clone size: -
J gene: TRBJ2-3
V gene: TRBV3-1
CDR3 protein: CASTDAGGGTDTQYF
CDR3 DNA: TGTGCCAGCACTGACGCCGGCGGGGGCACAGATACGCAGTATTTT

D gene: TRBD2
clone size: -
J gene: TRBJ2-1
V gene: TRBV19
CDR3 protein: CASRTSYTSGRQNEQFF
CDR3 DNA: TGTGCCAGTAGGACGTCCTATACTAGCGGGAGGCAGAATGAGCAGTTCTTC

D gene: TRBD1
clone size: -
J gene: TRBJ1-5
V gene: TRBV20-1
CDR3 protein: CSAREARGAGNQPQHF
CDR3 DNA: TGCAGTGCTAGAGAAGCCAGGGGGGCGGGCAATCAGCCCCAGCATTTT

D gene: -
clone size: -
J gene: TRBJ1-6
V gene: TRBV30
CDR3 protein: CASTEPGANSPLHF
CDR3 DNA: TGTGCCTCCACGGAGCCAGGGGCGAATTCACCCCTCCACTTT

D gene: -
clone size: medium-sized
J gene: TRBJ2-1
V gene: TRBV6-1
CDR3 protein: CASSEAPLLEQFF
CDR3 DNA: TGTGCCAGCAGTGAAGCCCCCCTCTTGGAGCAGTTCTTC

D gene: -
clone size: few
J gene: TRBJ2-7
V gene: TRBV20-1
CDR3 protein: CSARGLQGGQYF
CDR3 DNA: TGCAGTGCTAGAGGACTCCAGGGAGGGCAGTACTTC

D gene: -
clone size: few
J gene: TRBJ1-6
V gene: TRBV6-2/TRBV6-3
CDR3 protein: CASKERGDNSPLHF
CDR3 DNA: TGTGCCAGCAAAGAAAGGGGGGACAATTCACCCCTCCACTTT

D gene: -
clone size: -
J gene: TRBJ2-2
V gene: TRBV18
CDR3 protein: CASSVTPNTGELFF
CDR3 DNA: TGTGCCAGCTCAGTTACACCGAACACCGGGGAGCTGTTTTTT

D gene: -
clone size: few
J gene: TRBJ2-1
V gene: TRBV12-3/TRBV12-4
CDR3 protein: CASSLVYNEQFF
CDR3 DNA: TGTGCCAGCAGTTTAGTGTACAATGAGCAGTTCTTC

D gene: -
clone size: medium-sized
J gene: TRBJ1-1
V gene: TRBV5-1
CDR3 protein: CASSLGAMNTEAFF
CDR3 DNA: TGCGCCAGCAGCTTGGGAGCGATGAACACTGAAGCTTTCTTT

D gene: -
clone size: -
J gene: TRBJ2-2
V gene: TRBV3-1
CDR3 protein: CASSRAGGELFF
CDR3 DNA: TGTGCCAGCAGCCGAGCAGGAGGGGAGCTGTTTTTT

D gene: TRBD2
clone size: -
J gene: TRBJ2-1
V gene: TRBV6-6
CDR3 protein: CASSYGGAGGGSNEQFF
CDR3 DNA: TGTGCCAGCAGTTACGGGGGTGCCGGGGGGGGCTCCAATGAGCAGTTCTTC

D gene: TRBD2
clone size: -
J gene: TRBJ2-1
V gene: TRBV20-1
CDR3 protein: CSAVPSGRIPGWGNEQFF
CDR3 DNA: TGCAGTGCTGTCCCTAGCGGGAGAATCCCCGGGTGGGGAAATGAGCAGTTCTTC

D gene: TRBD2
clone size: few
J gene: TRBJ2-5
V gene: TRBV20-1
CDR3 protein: CSARGDSGRADQETQYF
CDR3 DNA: TGCAGTGCTAGAGGGGATAGCGGGAGGGCGGACCAAGAGACCCAGTACTTC

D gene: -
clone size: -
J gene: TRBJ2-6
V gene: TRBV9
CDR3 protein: CASSVGTSGANVLTF
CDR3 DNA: TGTGCCAGCAGCGTAGGTACCTCTGGGGCCAACGTCCTGACTTTC

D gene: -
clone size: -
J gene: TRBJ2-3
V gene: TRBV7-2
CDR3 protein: CASSSGAVTDTQYF
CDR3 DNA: TGTGCCAGCAGCTCCGGAGCGGTCACAGATACGCAGTATTTT

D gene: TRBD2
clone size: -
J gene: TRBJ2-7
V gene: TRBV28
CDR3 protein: CVSSSQKAGVYEQHF
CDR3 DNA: TGTGTCAGCAGTTCCCAGAAGGCGGGGGTCTACGAGCAGCACTTC

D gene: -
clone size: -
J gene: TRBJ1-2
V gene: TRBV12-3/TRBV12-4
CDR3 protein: CASSLFETDSFGYTF
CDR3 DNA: TGTGCCAGCAGTTTATTCGAGACAGACTCTTTTGGCTACACCTTC

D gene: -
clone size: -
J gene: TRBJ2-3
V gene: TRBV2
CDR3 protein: CASSEAEGDTQYF
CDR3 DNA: TGTGCCAGCAGTGAAGCGGAAGGAGATACGCAGTATTTT

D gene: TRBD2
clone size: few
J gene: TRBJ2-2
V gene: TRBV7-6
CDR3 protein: CASSTLQAGTDTGELFF
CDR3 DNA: TGTGCCAGCAGCACCCTACAAGCGGGGACGGACACCGGGGAGCTGTTTTTT

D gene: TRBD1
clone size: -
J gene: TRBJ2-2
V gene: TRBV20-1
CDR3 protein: CSAPDRVTGELFF
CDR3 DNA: TGCAGTGCCCCGGACAGGGTAACCGGGGAGCTGTTTTTT

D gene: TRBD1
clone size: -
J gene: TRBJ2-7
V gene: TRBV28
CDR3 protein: CASSSAQDRGYEQYF
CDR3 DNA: TGTGCCAGCAGTTCGGCCCAGGACAGGGGCTACGAGCAGTACTTC

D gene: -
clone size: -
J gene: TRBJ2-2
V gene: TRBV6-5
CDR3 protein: CASSWGPTGELFF
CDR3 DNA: TGTGCCAGCAGTTGGGGTCCAACCGGGGAGCTGTTTTTT

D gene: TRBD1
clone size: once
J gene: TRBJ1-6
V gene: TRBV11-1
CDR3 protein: CASSDRDRGPGLQPLHF
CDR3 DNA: TGTGCCAGCAGCGACCGGGACAGGGGCCCGGGGTTACAGCCCCTCCACTTT

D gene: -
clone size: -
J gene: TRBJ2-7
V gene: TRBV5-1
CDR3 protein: CASSLGEDEQYF
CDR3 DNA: TGCGCCAGCAGCTTGGGGGAGGACGAGCAGTACTTC

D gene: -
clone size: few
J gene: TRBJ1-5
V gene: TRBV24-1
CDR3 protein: CATSDGDSNQPQHF
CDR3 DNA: TGTGCCACCAGTGATGGGGATAGCAATCAGCCCCAGCATTTT